A single sample gave rise to the 31 T cell receptor beta chains below, sequenced in a study of beta chain features in type 1 diabetes. Reverse transcription of all isolated RNA meant that expressed TCRB transcripts were sequenced. Only in-frame clones appear in the TCRdb table, and some are missing; sequencing was by immunoSEQ multiplex PCR. The table has about 220,000 clones, approximately 10% seen once. The sample was central memory CD4+ T cells from blood. These receptors came from a man aged 18 to 29 in good health.

This clone showed up many times. This chain uses TRBV9 with TRBJ2-5, with D tentatively TRBD1 or TRBD2 (5 bases each). The CDR3 is 13 residues long. Germline loops: CDR1 SGDLS, CDR2 YYNGEE. The V and J ends lost 1 base and 5 bases respectively, with 9 bases between them. This CDR3 reads CASSVSREETQYF. The CDR3 bases are TGTGCCAGCAGCGTATCCAGGGAGGAGACCCAGTACTTC.

A few counts support this clone. The chain recombines TRBV4-1 with TRBJ2-5; 7 bases are a match to TRBD1. J lost 5 bases, V lost 0 bases, and 3 bases had no gene match. CDR3 length: 14 residues. Germline loops: CDR1 MGHRA, CDR2 YSYEKL. The CDR3 reads CASSQDTGVETQYF. As DNA, the CDR3 is TGCGCCAGCAGCCAAGATACAGGGGTTGAGACCCAGTACTTC.

The table lists this clone with a few counts. CDR3 in DNA: TGCGCCAGCAGCCATCCCGGAGGACAGGTACACATGTACTTC. It translates to CASSHPGGQVHMYF. The gene calls are TRBV4-1 and TRBJ2-4; 7 bases align to TRBD1. The germline V gene has CDR1 MGHRA and CDR2 YSYEKL. V lost 3 bases to trimming and J lost 15 bases; unmatched junction nucleotides: 14. This CDR3 has 14 residues.

This clone turned up a few times. The chain has TRBV6-1 and TRBJ1-1, with D perhaps TRBD1 (5 bases). The germline V gene has CDR1 MNHNS and CDR2 SASEGT. Between the trimmed V and J ends, which lost 1 base and 6 bases, there was a span of 12 bases. The CDR3 contains 14 residues. CDR3 coding DNA: TGTGCCAGCAGTGAAGACTTTTGGGGCGCTGAAGCTTTCTTT. It encodes CASSEDFWGAEAFF.

The chain recombines TRBV18 with TRBJ2-1; no reliable D call. The germline V gene has CDR1 KGHSH and CDR2 LQKENI. The length of the CDR3 is 15 residues. V lost 3 bases to trimming and J lost 0 bases, with 9 bases between them. For the CDR3, the DNA is TGTGCCAGCTCACCTAGCATAGGCTCCTACAATGAGCAGTTCTTC. This translates into CASSPSIGSYNEQFF.

The V call is TRBV7-9, the J call TRBJ2-3; maybe TRBD1 (7 bases). The CDR3 has 15 amino acids. The germline gives CDR1 SEHNR, CDR2 FQNEAQ (reference sequence). V was shortened by 5 bases and J by 0 bases, with 12 bases between the two germline ends. The chain's CDR3 is CASSPQGGSTDTQYF. The CDR3 DNA sequence: TGTGCCAGCAGCCCGCAGGGGGGTAGCACAGATACGCAGTATTTT.

The chain couples TRBV28 to TRBJ2-2; 8 positions match TRBD2. The junction had 5 bases not matched to a gene; V was cut back by 2 bases and J by 6 bases. The germline V gene has CDR1 MDHEN and CDR2 SYDVKM. The CDR3 spans 15 residues. CDR3 in amino acids: CASSLGTSRAGELFF. CDR3 nucleotides: TGTGCCAGCAGTTTAGGGACTAGTAGGGCCGGGGAGCTGTTTTTT.

The chain carries TRBV7-9 and TRBJ2-1; D is possibly TRBD2 (5 bases). Germline assignment: CDR1 SEHNR and CDR2 FQNEAQ (reference sequence). The CDR3 runs to 14 residues. Trimming removed 4 bases from V and 13 bases from J, with 20 bases in between. The CDR3 protein is CASSSSTGRGPQFF. The DNA for the CDR3 is TGTGCCAGCAGCTCTAGCACGGGAAGAGGGCCACAGTTCTTC. The full variable domain, in which reference TRBV7-9 and TRBJ2-1 provide the parts outside the CDR3, is DTGVSQNPRHKITKRGQNVTFRCDPISEHNRLYWYRQTLGQGPEFLTYFQNEAQLEKSRLLSDRFSAERPKGSFSTLEIQRTEQGDSAMYLCASSSSTGRGPQFFGPGTRLTVL.

This clone occurred a few times. CDR3 amino acids: CASSLERLDYGYTF. The DNA for the CDR3 is TGTGCCAGCAGCTTGGAAAGGCTGGACTATGGCTACACCTTC. The chain has TRBV5-4 and TRBJ1-2; D not certain. V was cut by 0 bases and J by 3 bases, with 9 bases left in between. Per germline, CDR1 SGHNT and CDR2 YYREEE (reference sequence). The length of the CDR3 is 14 residues.

This clone was observed a few times. The gene calls are TRBV7-2 and TRBJ2-1; D is uncertain. The CDR3 length is 11 residues. V shed 0 bases and J shed 9 bases, with 3 bases lying between them. CDR1 and CDR2 from the germline V gene are SGHTA and FQGNSA. CDR3 in amino acids: CASSLAREQFF. The CDR3 bases are TGTGCCAGCAGCTTAGCTCGTGAGCAGTTCTTC.

This clone was observed at least ten times. This sequence joins TRBV30 and TRBJ2-2; a possible D gene is TRBD1 (5 bases). Between the trimmed V and J ends, which lost 5 bases and 6 bases, there was a span of 13 bases. The CDR3 is 13 amino acids. In germline, CDR1 is GTSNPN, CDR2 SVGIG (reference sequence). The CDR3 region has the DNA TGTGCCTGGGACCAAGGGGAACCCGGGGAGCTGTTTTTT. This codes for CAWDQGEPGELFF.

This clone was recorded a few times. V gene TRBV30 combines with J gene TRBJ2-5, with a tentative D call TRBD2 (6 bases). Germline-derived CDR1 and CDR2 are GTSNPN and SVGIG (reference sequence). The CDR3 is 14 amino acids. The V and J ends lost 0 bases and 4 bases respectively, with 12 bases between them. In DNA form, the CDR3 reads TGTGCCTGGAGTGTACTTGGGGGAGGAGAGACCCAGTACTTC. Translated, it gives CAWSVLGGGETQYF.

This clone was seen a few times. The genes are TRBV9 and TRBJ2-3; TRBD2 matches at 7 bases. Unmatched junction bases numbered 5, after V lost 4 bases and J lost 6 bases. In germline, CDR1 is SGDLS, CDR2 YYNGEE. CDR3 length equals 13 residues. CDR3 sequence reads: CASSSWDYDTQYF. CDR3 bases: TGTGCCAGCAGCTCCTGGGACTACGATACGCAGTATTTT.

This clone was counted many times. The chain employs TRBV14 and TRBJ1-1, with 9 bases fitting TRBD1. This CDR3 is built from 14 residues. CDR1 is SGHDN, CDR2 FVKESK, per germline. V lost 7 bases and J lost 0; bases outside the gene matches: 3. CDR3: CASTRDRVNTEAFF. The CDR3 bases are TGTGCCAGCACCCGGGACAGGGTGAACACTGAAGCTTTCTTT.

At least ten counts were recorded for this clone. The V call is TRBV4-3, the J call TRBJ2-3; 11 nucleotides match TRBD2. Unmatched junction bases numbered 15, after V lost 0 bases and J lost 4 bases. CDR1 is LGHNA and CDR2 is YSLEER in the germline V gene. CDR3 length equals 20 residues. CDR3 in DNA: TGCGCCAGCAGCCAAGAGGCAAACCCGACTAGCGGGACGGGCCCAGATACGCAGTATTTT. This translates into CASSQEANPTSGTGPDTQYF.

This clone occurred a few times. The chain joins TRBV5-1 to TRBJ2-5; maybe TRBD1 (6 bases). The CDR3 spans 15 residues. Trimming stripped 5 bases from V and 2 bases from J, with 16 bases between. Germline CDR1 and CDR2: SGHRS and YFSETQ. CDR3 in DNA: TGCGCCAGCAGTCCACGGACAGCCGAACAAGAGACCCAGTACTTC. Protein: CASSPRTAEQETQYF.

The gene calls are TRBV9 and TRBJ2-1, with 10 bases matching TRBD2. Germline V gene lookup returns CDR1 SGDLS and CDR2 YYNGEE. The CDR3 length is 14 residues. Trimming removed 3 bases from V and 8 bases from J; junction bases left unmatched: 5. The CDR3 DNA reads TGTGCCAGCAGCGAGGGACTAGCGATGTATGAGCAGTTCTTC. It translates to CASSEGLAMYEQFF.

A few counts support this clone. CDR3 protein: CASSSLRGSAETQYF. In DNA form, the CDR3 reads TGTGCCAGCAGCTCCCTCAGGGGGTCGGCGGAGACCCAGTACTTC. V and J are TRBV7-9 and TRBJ2-5, with TRBD1 matching over 7 bases. Trimming took 4 bases from V and 5 from J; bases not matched to a gene: 10. The CDR3 consists of 15 residues. Per germline, CDR1 SEHNR and CDR2 FQNEAQ (reference sequence).

A few counts support this clone. J is TRBJ2-5 and V is TRBV7-2; a weak D match, TRBD1 (5 bases). Germline values: CDR1 SGHTA, CDR2 FQGNSA. The CDR3 sequence is 12 residues long. Between the trimmed V and J ends, which lost 5 bases and 5 bases, there was a span of 9 bases. The CDR3 DNA reads as TGTGCCAGCAGCCCAGACAGTGAGACCCAGTACTTC. It codes for CASSPDSETQYF.

V is TRBV30 and J is TRBJ2-1; TRBD2 is a possible D gene (6 bases). The CDR3 runs 11 residues. Between the trimmed V and J ends, which lost 5 bases and 11 bases, there was a span of 13 bases. Looked up from germline, CDR1 is GTSNPN and CDR2 is SVGIG (reference sequence). CDR3 protein: CAWETGGKQFF. CDR3 bases: TGTGCCTGGGAGACCGGGGGTAAGCAGTTCTTC. The entire variable domain, with the rest obtained from reference TRBV30 and TRBJ2-1, is as follows: SQTIHQWPATLVQPVGSPLSLECTVEGTSNPNLYWYRQAAGRGLQLLFYSVGIGQISSEVPQNLSASRPQDRQFILSSKKLLLSDSGFYLCAWETGGKQFFGPGTRLTVL.

The chain combines TRBV10-3 with TRBJ2-4; 7 bases agree with TRBD1. The length of the CDR3 is 15 residues. CDR1 and CDR2 (germline): ENHRY, SYGVKD. The V segment lost 8 bases and the J segment 0 bases; nucleotides outside the gene matches: 7. CDR3 loop: CAIAPTGLAKNIQYF. The CDR3 coding sequence is TGTGCCATCGCCCCGACAGGGTTAGCCAAAAACATTCAGTACTTC.

The chain is built from TRBV29-1 and TRBJ2-3; TRBD2 matches 9 bases. This CDR3 comprises 16 residues. Germline loops: CDR1 SQVTM, CDR2 ANQGSEA. The V segment lost 4 bases and the J segment 0 bases; nucleotides outside the gene matches: 8. The CDR3 DNA reads as TGCAGCGTTGGCCCCGGCCTAGCGGGAAGCACAGATACGCAGTATTTT. It translates to CSVGPGLAGSTDTQYF.

This clone was found a few times. This sequence joins TRBV29-1 and TRBJ2-4; TRBD1 agrees at 9 bases. CDR1 SQVTM and CDR2 ANQGSEA come from the germline V gene. The J segment lost 9 bases and the V segment lost 3 bases, leaving 12 bases of the junction unmatched. The CDR3 is 15 residues long. The CDR3 coding sequence is TGCAGCGTTGAGGGGACAGGGTATTCCCCGGGCATTCAGTACTTC. It codes for CSVEGTGYSPGIQYF.

This clone came up a few times. This rearrangement joins TRBV7-2 to TRBJ2-1; D may be TRBD1 or TRBD2 (6 bases each). Germline CDR1 and CDR2: SGHTA and FQGNSA. With 5 bases removed from V and 7 bases from J, the gap between germline ends came to 21 bases. This CDR3 spans 16 amino acids. The CDR3 DNA is TGTGCCAGCAGCCCGAGGGGGGCGGGTGCGGCGAATGAGCAGTTCTTC. It specifies CASSPRGAGAANEQFF.

This clone showed up just a few times. The rearrangement joins TRBV7-2 to TRBJ1-6, with TRBD1 as a possible D gene (5 bases). With 4 bases removed from V and 10 bases from J, the gap between germline ends came to 14 bases. Per the germline V gene, CDR1 is SGHTA and CDR2 is FQGNSA. The CDR3 is made up of 14 amino acids. The CDR3 DNA follows: TGTGCCAGCAGCTGGGGCGGGGTCGGCTCACCCCTCCACTTT. As protein: CASSWGGVGSPLHF.

In this sample, this clone turned up many times. The chain links TRBV29-1 to TRBJ2-3; the D is unclear. CDR3 length: 12 residues. Per germline, CDR1 SQVTM and CDR2 ANQGSEA. V was shortened by 7 bases and J by 1 base, with 9 bases between the two germline ends. The CDR3 spells CSAERGTDTQYF. CDR3 DNA: TGCAGCGCGGAAAGAGGCACAGATACGCAGTATTTT.

This clone has ten or more counts. This rearrangement joins TRBV28 to TRBJ2-3; 7 bases match TRBD1. The CDR3 is 15 amino acids. Germline V CDR1 and CDR2: MDHEN, SYDVKM. V was pared by 8 bases and J by 1 base, with 9 bases of the junction left unmatched. CDR3 protein: CASWARQGRTDTQYF. Here the CDR3 DNA reads TGTGCCAGCTGGGCCCGACAGGGTCGCACAGATACGCAGTATTTT.

This sequence joins TRBV11-2 and TRBJ2-7, with D possibly TRBD1 on 6 matching bases. CDR3 length: 14 residues. The germline V gene encodes CDR1 SGHAT and CDR2 FQNNGV. Between the trimmed V and J ends, which lost 1 base and 1 base, there was a span of 8 bases. Here the CDR3 reads CASSLAGQSYEQYF. The CDR3 DNA sequence: TGTGCCAGCAGCTTAGCAGGACAGTCCTACGAGCAGTACTTC.

This clone was picked up a small number of times. The chain joins TRBV9 to TRBJ2-7; no definite D call. The CDR3 totals 14 residues. Germline V lookup: CDR1 SGDLS, CDR2 YYNGEE. V was shortened by 4 bases and J by 2 bases, with 13 bases between the two germline ends. The DNA for the CDR3 is TGTGCCAGCAGCCCGAGGTCGGTTACCTACGAGCAGTACTTC. It codes for CASSPRSVTYEQYF.

V gene TRBV5-4 combines with J gene TRBJ2-2, with 9 nucleotides matching TRBD2. J gave up 6 bases and V 3 bases, and 18 bases lay outside the gene matches. The CDR3 loop spans 19 amino acids. Germline-derived CDR1 and CDR2 are SGHNT and YYREEE (reference sequence). CDR3 nucleotide sequence: TGTGCCAGCAGCTCCTTTGGCCAGCGGGAGGCCCGAAAGGCCGGGGAGCTGTTTTTT. It translates to CASSSFGQREARKAGELFF.

This clone was observed a few times. The J gene is TRBJ2-1, the V gene TRBV2, with TRBD2 matching 9 bases. The length of the CDR3 is 14 residues. Germline CDR1 SNHLY, CDR2 FYNNEI. V gave up 9 bases and J gave up 5 bases; unmatched junction bases: 8. The CDR3, as DNA: TGTGCCAGTGAGGGGCTAGCGGGACACAATGAGCAGTTCTTC. It codes for CASEGLAGHNEQFF.